These 4 T cell receptor beta chains came from one sample sequenced in a study of blood T cells in healthy people across ages. Together with a sample-barcoded 5' primer, a J-beta primer mix was included in a second PCR lasting roughly 6 to 12 cycles. TCRdb reprocessed the 5' RACE reads with MiXCR, giving one entry per CDR3 protein. The sample includes hundreds of thousands of distinct CDR3 sequences, approximately 44% of them seen just once. Sequenced sample: blood. These receptors were taken from a man between 60 and 75 years old in good health.

In DNA, the CDR3 is TGTGCCAGCAGCCTCACTCAAAACATTCAGTACTTC. Amino acids: CASSLTQNIQYF. The rearrangement uses TRBV5-6 and TRBJ2-4, with D hard to call. V lost 4 bases and J lost 5, with 7 bases in between. CDR1 and CDR2 (germline): SGHDT, YYEEEE. The CDR3 is 12 amino acids.

The rearrangement joins TRBV15 to TRBJ1-2; D gene ambiguous. V was clipped by 0 bases and J by 3 bases, with 5 bases between them. The V gene's germline CDR1 is LNHNV and CDR2 YYDKDF (reference sequence). CDR3 length: 13 amino acids. The CDR3 nucleotides read TGTGCCACCAGCAGAGATAAGGACTATGGCTACACCTTC. Encoded protein: CATSRDKDYGYTF.

V usage is TRBV6-2 or TRBV6-3 and J usage is TRBJ1-1; no firm D call. The CDR3 is 13 residues long. V dropped 7 bases and J dropped 3 bases, with 12 bases sitting between them. Germline V lookup: CDR1 MNHEY, CDR2 SVGEGT. The chain's CDR3 is CASTVQHYTEAFF. For the CDR3, the DNA is TGTGCCAGCACCGTACAGCACTACACTGAAGCTTTCTTT.

This clonotype was picked up a small number of times. V usage is TRBV12-3 or TRBV12-4 and J usage is TRBJ1-5, with a weak D call TRBD1 (6 bases). The CDR3 spans 15 residues. Deletions cut 5 bases from V and 1 base from J, with 12 bases between. CDR3 amino acids: CASSAGQLSNQPQHF. In DNA form, the CDR3 reads TGTGCCAGCAGTGCAGGACAGTTAAGCAATCAGCCCCAGCATTTT.